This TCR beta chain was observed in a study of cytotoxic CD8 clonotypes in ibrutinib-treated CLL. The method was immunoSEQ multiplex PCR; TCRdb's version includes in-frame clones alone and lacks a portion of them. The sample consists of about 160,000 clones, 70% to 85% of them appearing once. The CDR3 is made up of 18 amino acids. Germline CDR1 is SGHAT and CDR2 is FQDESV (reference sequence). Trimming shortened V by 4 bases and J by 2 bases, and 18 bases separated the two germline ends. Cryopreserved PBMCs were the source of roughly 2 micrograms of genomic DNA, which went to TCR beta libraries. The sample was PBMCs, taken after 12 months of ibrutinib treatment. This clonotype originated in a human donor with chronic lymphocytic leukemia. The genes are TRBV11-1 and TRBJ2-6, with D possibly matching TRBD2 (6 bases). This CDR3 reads CASSSSGRGNPGANVLTF. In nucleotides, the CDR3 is TGTGCCAGCAGCTCGAGCGGGCGAGGTAACCCTGGGGCCAACGTCCTGACTTTC.